This T cell receptor (beta chain) was observed in a study of T cell responses to AZD1222 COVID-19 vaccine. Study results and caveats: Increased Spike-specific TCR breadth and depth were observed after two AZD1222 doses. Researchers report vaccine-associated CD4 TCRs spanning spike, with dominance at 160-218 and 743-854. Reportedly, close to half of spike-specific TCRs are directed against unmutated variant regions.

Trimming removed 7 bases from V and 1 base from J, with 12 bases in between. The length of the CDR3 is 13 residues. Germline V gene lookup returns CDR1 SQVTM and CDR2 ANQGSEA. A remark on this clone: The antigen is undetermined.

Repertoires were generated with immunoSEQ multiplex PCR, while TCRdb's copy carries only in-frame clones and drops some. The sample contains 40,000 to 55,000 clones, roughly 90% of which appear only once. Doses given second, at about 4 or about 12 weeks, were pooled. The sample here was peripheral blood, taken 28 days after the second AZD1222 dose. The V call is TRBV29-1, the J call TRBJ2-3; D unclear. The receptor comes from an adult who received the AZD1222 COVID-19 vaccine. The DNA for the CDR3 is TGCAGCGGTGCGCCGTTGGGCACAGATACGCAGTATTTT. It yields the protein CSGAPLGTDTQYF.